This paragraph reports one T cell receptor beta chain. The data derive from a study of technical replicates of blood from several donors. Repertoires were generated with immunoSEQ multiplex PCR, while TCRdb's copy carries only in-frame clones and drops some. The data show 85,000 to 100,000 clones, about 95% seen once. CDR3 length: 13 amino acids. Sequencing input: T cells isolated from PBMCs. The chain combines TRBV21-1 with TRBJ2-5; TRBD1, as called in the table, went unchecked against the DNA. TRBV21-1 is recorded as a pseudogene. The origin of this receptor is a human donor in good health. This CDR3 is CASSKGTEETQYF. In DNA, the CDR3 is TGTGCCAGCAGCAAAGGGACAGAAGAGACCCAGTACTTC.